This T cell receptor beta chain came from a study of cytomegalovirus exposure and HLA in healthy donors. Study-level points and caveats: Owing to their indistinguishability, certain V segments, notably TRBV6-2 and TRBV6-3, were excluded.

This clone is medium-sized by share. Antigen unknown. PCR used 60 Vbeta primers and 13 Jbeta primers. The data were produced by immunoSEQ multiplex PCR, yet TCRdb's version contains in-frame clones alone and is incomplete. In the table there are approximately 140,000 clones, 55% to 70% of which are singletons. V was pared by 5 bases and J by 1 base, with 8 bases between. The CDR3 is 13 residues long. Looked up from germline, CDR1 is SGHDN and CDR2 is FVKESK. The chain joins TRBV14 to TRBJ2-5, with D perhaps TRBD1 (5 bases). This receptor was obtained from an older woman in good health and CMV-seropositive. The sequencing sample was made of PBMCs. In DNA, the CDR3 is TGTGCCAGCAGCTCGACAGTCCAAGAGACCCAGTACTTC. It specifies CASSSTVQETQYF.